A single sample is the source of the 10 T cell receptor beta chains below, sequenced in a study of blood T cell repertoires in COVID-19. Here immunoSEQ multiplex PCR was the method, and the copy in TCRdb shows in-frame clones only, minus some. Counted here are around 64,000 clones, roughly 91% occurring once; the ten biggest clones make up about a tenth. The specimen sequenced was peripheral blood. The receptors come from a woman aged 18-29 years with acute or convalescent COVID-19.

V is TRBV19 and J is TRBJ1-4; no definite D call. Germline-derived CDR1 and CDR2 are LNHDA and SQIVND (reference sequence). The CDR3 is made up of 15 amino acids. Deletions cut 5 bases from V and 0 bases from J, with 10 bases between. CDR3 residues: CASSLHSATNEKLFF. CDR3 coding DNA: TGTGCCAGTAGTTTACACAGTGCAACTAATGAAAAACTGTTTTTT.

This clone has a handful of counts. The rearrangement uses TRBV10-2 and TRBJ1-1; D not certain. V was trimmed by 3 bases and J by 4 bases, leaving 9 bases between them. The CDR3 has 13 residues. Per germline, CDR1 WSHSY and CDR2 SAAADI. CDR3 sequence reads: CASSDVRFTEAFF. The CDR3 nucleotides are TGCGCCAGCAGTGATGTCCGGTTCACTGAAGCTTTCTTT.

The CDR3 is CASSLAPVSGGYNEQFF. In DNA, the CDR3 is TGTGCCAGCAGCTTAGCCCCCGTTAGCGGGGGCTACAATGAGCAGTTCTTC. This chain uses TRBV7-8 with TRBJ2-1, with TRBD2 matching over 9 bases. V lost 0 bases to trimming and J lost 3 bases; unmatched junction nucleotides: 6. The CDR3 covers 17 residues. Germline loops: CDR1 SGHVS, CDR2 FQNEAQ.

The CDR3 spells CASSRRDRENEQFF. The CDR3 bases are TGTGCCAGCAGCCGTCGGGACAGGGAAAATGAGCAGTTCTTC. V gene TRBV3-1 (or the pseudogene TRBV3-2) combines with J gene TRBJ2-1; 9 bases fit TRBD1. V shed 4 bases and J 7 bases; nucleotides not matched to a gene: 5. Germline V gene data show CDR1 as LGHDT and CDR2 as YNNKEL (reference sequence). This CDR3 is 14 amino acids long.

CDR3 sequence reads: CASSLVDNEQFF. CDR3 bases: TGTGCCAGCAGCTTGGTCGACAATGAGCAGTTCTTC. The genes are TRBV5-6 and TRBJ2-1; no firm D call. Germline CDR1 reads SGHDT; CDR2 reads YYEEEE. The ends were cut back, 0 bases at V and 5 bases at J, with 3 bases in the middle. There are 12 residues in the CDR3.

This chain joins TRBV28 and TRBJ1-3, with D possibly matching TRBD1 (5 bases). Germline CDR1 and CDR2: MDHEN and SYDVKM. The V gene lost 6 bases and the J gene lost 2 bases, with 11 bases spanning the gap. This CDR3 comprises 14 residues. This CDR3 reads CASRTGTTGNTIYF. CDR3 sequence (DNA): TGTGCCAGCAGGACCGGGACTACTGGAAACACCATATATTTT. The full variable domain, with the rest looked up from reference TRBV28 and TRBJ1-3, is DVKVTQSSRYLVKRTGEKVFLECVQDMDHENMFWYRQDPGLGLRLIYFSYDVKMKEKGDIPEGYSVSREKKERFSLILESASTNQTSMYLCASRTGTTGNTIYFGEGSWLTVV.

The chain recombines TRBV3-1 (or the pseudogene TRBV3-2) with TRBJ1-1, with 9 bases aligning to TRBD1. Trimming removed 1 base from V and 4 bases from J; junction bases left unmatched: 10. Germline assignment: CDR1 LGHDT and CDR2 YNNKEL (reference sequence). The CDR3 is 17 amino acids. DNA for the CDR3: TGTGCCAGCAGCCAAGGAGGGACAGGGTTCTGGGCCACTGAAGCTTTCTTT. This gives the protein CASSQGGTGFWATEAFF.

The rearrangement links TRBV6-1 to TRBJ1-1; no definite D call. The CDR3 has 15 amino acids. Germline loops: CDR1 MNHNS, CDR2 SASEGT. Between the trimmed V and J ends, which lost 2 bases and 0 bases, there was a span of 10 bases. The CDR3 coding sequence is TGTGCCAGCAGTGAACGTCGGGTCATGAACACTGAAGCTTTCTTT. It specifies CASSERRVMNTEAFF.

The DNA for the CDR3 is TGTGCCAGCAGCTTAGTAGCGGGAGATTTAGATACGCAGTATTTT. This codes for CASSLVAGDLDTQYF. The rearrangement links TRBV7-9 to TRBJ2-3; 9 positions agree with TRBD2. Germline trimming cut 1 base from V and 5 bases from J; bases unmatched to any gene: 4. Per the germline V gene, CDR1 is SEHNR and CDR2 is FQNEAQ (reference sequence). CDR3 length: 15 residues.

The V and J genes are TRBV6-7 and TRBJ1-2; 8 bases agree with TRBD1. TRBV6-7 is an open reading frame whose function is uncertain. Trimming at V came to 2 bases and at J to 2 bases, leaving 7 bases not matched to a gene. The CDR3 loop spans 16 amino acids. The CDR3 sequence: CASSYETGDRNYGYTF. CDR3 nucleotide sequence: TGTGCCAGCAGTTACGAGACAGGGGACCGAAACTATGGCTACACCTTC.